The sequence of this T cell receptor (beta chain) was determined in a study of neurological immune-mediated disorders. Germline assignment: CDR1 SGHRS and CDR2 YFSETQ. V dropped 2 bases and J dropped 0 bases, with 7 bases sitting between them. This CDR3 is 14 amino acids long. Study-level results: Neither clinical nor MRI features showed any association with the multiple sclerosis repertoire cluster, and the authors stated that larger cohorts are needed. Phylogenetic grouping placed 18 of 34 multiple sclerosis patients' repertoires in one related-CDR3 cluster, a possible signature. The greatest degree of TCR clonal expansion was observed in HTLV-1-associated myelopathy, with the lowest in multiple sclerosis, below that of healthy controls.

TCRdb called the 5' RACE reads again in MiXCR, with one record for every CDR3 protein. In the table there are 60,000 to 85,000 distinct CDR3 sequences, 4% to 6% of which are singletons. This clonotype has ten or more counts. The antigen remains unidentified. The sample taken for sequencing was PBMCs. The sequence derives from a man younger than 30 with multiple sclerosis. The rearrangement links TRBV5-1 to TRBJ2-3, with no clear D. The CDR3 spells CASSLRLSTDTQYF. CDR3 nucleotide sequence: TGCGCCAGCAGCTTAAGACTGAGCACAGATACGCAGTATTTT.